A single sample is the source of the 28 T cell receptor beta chains below, sequenced in a study of CD8+CD57+ T cells in acquired aplastic anemia. Sequencing was done on patients that had shown CD8+CD57+ cell expansion by flow cytometry. Investigators profiled TCR beta VDJ and CDR3 from genomic DNA template. Each CDR3 protein gets one entry after TCRdb re-called the reads with MiXCR. This repertoire shows some 92,000 distinct CDR3 sequences, around 70% found once; its top ten account for approximately 65%. The sequencing sample was made of sorted CD4+, CD8+, or CD8+CD57+ T cells (not recorded which) from PBMCs. These receptors were taken from a human donor with aplastic anemia.

The V and J genes are TRBV20-1 and TRBJ1-2, with D maybe TRBD1 (6 bases). This CDR3 comprises 12 residues. From germline, CDR1 is DFQATT and CDR2 SNEGSKA (reference sequence). V lost 1 base and J 7 bases, leaving 10 bases between the germline ends. The CDR3 reads CSARGGATGYTF. CDR3 nucleotide sequence: TGCAGTGCTAGAGGGGGGGCGACTGGCTACACCTTC.

V usage is TRBV5-1 and J usage is TRBJ1-2, with 7 bases fitting TRBD1. With 4 bases clipped from V and 7 bases from J, the junction kept 4 bases outside the gene matches. Germline V lookup: CDR1 SGHRS, CDR2 YFSETQ. This CDR3 is 12 amino acids long. CDR3 nucleotides: TGCGCCAGCAGCGAGGGGGCGCGTGGCTACACCTTC. Its translation is CASSEGARGYTF.

A few counts support this clonotype. The chain has TRBV2 and TRBJ1-2; D may be TRBD1 (5 bases). The CDR3 is 14 amino acids. The ends were cut back, 2 bases at V and 8 bases at J, with 15 bases in the middle. The germline V gene encodes CDR1 SNHLY and CDR2 FYNNEI. The CDR3 loop reads CASSETFREQGYTF. The CDR3 coding sequence is TGTGCCAGCAGTGAAACCTTCAGGGAGCAGGGCTACACCTTC.

This clonotype was counted many times. The DNA of the CDR3 is TGTGCCAGCAGCGGTGGGGCAGGGAGGTCTGAAGCTTTCTTT. This codes for CASSGGAGRSEAFF. The chain links TRBV5-4 to TRBJ1-1; D is perhaps TRBD1 (5 bases). The ends were cut back, 4 bases at V and 6 bases at J, with 16 bases in the middle. The CDR3 has 14 amino acids. Per the germline V gene, CDR1 is SGHNT and CDR2 is YYREEE (reference sequence).

This clonotype has only a few counts. The rearrangement links TRBV19 to TRBJ1-5; 11 bases map to TRBD1. Germline loops: CDR1 LNHDA, CDR2 SQIVND (reference sequence). The J segment lost 7 bases and the V segment lost 5 bases, leaving 4 bases of the junction unmatched. The CDR3 is 14 amino acids. In nucleotides, the CDR3 is TGTGCCAGTAGTCGGGGACAGGGGGTGCAGCCCCAGCATTTT. Its protein is CASSRGQGVQPQHF.

The chain uses TRBV20-1 and TRBJ1-2; no clear D gene. Germline V gene lookup returns CDR1 DFQATT and CDR2 SNEGSKA (reference sequence). The CDR3 loop spans 12 amino acids. V was cut by 1 base and J by 5 bases, with 8 bases left in between. The CDR3 coding sequence is TGCAGTGCTAGAGGTTCGGGGTATGGCTACACCTTC. Protein: CSARGSGYGYTF.

A word on this clonotype: Germline is not matched at one junction end, which may reflect a read error. The chain couples TRBV2 to TRBJ2-7, with D perhaps TRBD1 (7 bases). The CDR3 is 13 residues long. The V gene's germline CDR1 is SNHLY and CDR2 FYNNEI. CDR3 in amino acids: CAGSPGGRDEQYF. The CDR3 bases are TGTGCCGGCAGTCCAGGGGGGCGCGACGAGCAGTACTTC.

The chain has TRBV12-3 or TRBV12-4 and TRBJ1-3; no definite D call. The CDR3 is 13 residues long. With 5 bases removed from V and 8 bases from J, the gap between germline ends came to 13 bases. As DNA, the CDR3 is TGTGCCAGCAGTGTGACACTTTTAGACACCATATATTTT. It is translated as CASSVTLLDTIYF.

The rearrangement links TRBV20-1 to TRBJ2-7; either TRBD1 or TRBD2 may fit D (5 bases each). Germline V gives CDR1 DFQATT, CDR2 SNEGSKA (reference sequence). The CDR3 spans 13 residues. V was clipped by 3 bases and J by 2 bases, with 11 bases between them. In DNA form, the CDR3 reads TGCAGTGCTAGTAAACGGGGACCCTACGAGCAGTACTTC. Amino acids: CSASKRGPYEQYF.

CDR3: CSARDRASYEQYF. The CDR3 region has the DNA TGCAGTGCTAGAGATCGAGCCTCCTACGAGCAGTACTTC. This sequence joins TRBV20-1 and TRBJ2-7; no firm D call. The CDR3 spans 13 residues. The germline V gene encodes CDR1 DFQATT and CDR2 SNEGSKA (reference sequence). V was trimmed by 0 bases and J by 0 bases, leaving 6 bases between them.

This chain joins TRBV20-1 and TRBJ2-5; D remains unclear. V shed 5 bases and J shed 5 bases, with 15 bases lying between them. The germline CDR1 and CDR2 sequences are DFQATT and SNEGSKA (reference sequence). The CDR3 length is 13 residues. DNA of the CDR3: TGCAGTGCTCAGCTGGCATCCCCGGAGACCCAGTACTTC. Amino acids: CSAQLASPETQYF.

V and J are TRBV20-1 and TRBJ2-7; 8 bases line up with TRBD2. J gave up 3 bases and V 3 bases, and 1 base lay outside the gene matches. Germline V gene lookup returns CDR1 DFQATT and CDR2 SNEGSKA (reference sequence). The CDR3 loop spans 12 amino acids. The CDR3 nucleotides are TGCAGTGCTAGTCGGGGGGGCTACGAGCAGTACTTC. It translates to CSASRGGYEQYF.

The chain is built from TRBV19 and TRBJ2-1; a weak D match, TRBD2 (6 bases). Trimming removed 1 base from V and 4 bases from J, with 8 bases in between. Germline values: CDR1 LNHDA, CDR2 SQIVND (reference sequence). CDR3 length: 14 amino acids. CDR3 in amino acids: CASSIGLGYNEQFF. The CDR3 coding sequence is TGTGCCAGTAGTATAGGACTAGGGTACAATGAGCAGTTCTTC. The full variable domain, completed using reference TRBV19 and TRBJ2-1, is DGGITQSPKYLFRKEGQNVTLSCEQNLNHDAMYWYRQDPGQGLRLIYYSQIVNDFQKGDIAEGYSVSREKKESFPLTVTSAQKNPTAFYLCASSIGLGYNEQFFGPGTRLTVL.

The genes are TRBV20-1 and TRBJ1-1; D ambiguous. Germline assignment: CDR1 DFQATT and CDR2 SNEGSKA (reference sequence). V was trimmed by 3 bases and J by 3 bases, leaving 8 bases between them. There are 12 residues in the CDR3. CDR3 residues: CSASLTDTEAFF. The CDR3 nucleotides read TGCAGTGCTAGCCTCACGGACACTGAAGCTTTCTTT.

This clonotype appeared many times. V usage is TRBV12-3 or TRBV12-4 and J usage is TRBJ2-5; D call uncertain. V was clipped by 7 bases and J by 0 bases, with 9 bases between them. This CDR3 is built from 13 residues. The CDR3 DNA follows: TGTGCCAGCAAACCCGGCGACCAAGAGACCCAGTACTTC. Translating gives CASKPGDQETQYF.

In this sample, this clonotype turned up a few times. The chain recombines TRBV7-2 with TRBJ2-3; D gene unclear. Trimming took off 6 bases at V and 5 bases at J, with 9 bases between the two ends. The CDR3 extends over 12 amino acids. Germline assignment: CDR1 SGHTA and CDR2 FQGNSA. CDR3 nucleotide sequence: TGTGCCAGCAGAATGGAAGGAGATACGCAGTATTTT. Its translation is CASRMEGDTQYF.

This clonotype was picked up a small number of times. J is TRBJ2-7 and V is TRBV20-1; 8 nucleotides align to TRBD1. The CDR3 covers 14 residues. Trimming at V came to 3 bases and at J to 4 bases, leaving 8 bases not matched to a gene. CDR1 is DFQATT, CDR2 SNEGSKA, per germline (reference sequence). The CDR3 coding sequence is TGCAGTGCTAGTGGGGCAGGGGGCTGGTACGAGCAGTACTTC. Protein sequence: CSASGAGGWYEQYF.

The gene calls are TRBV20-1 and TRBJ2-2, with D possibly matching TRBD2 (7 bases). V was clipped by 6 bases and J by 7 bases, with 18 bases between them. Germline lookup yields CDR1 DFQATT and CDR2 SNEGSKA (reference sequence). The CDR3 is 14 amino acids. The CDR3 nucleotides read TGCAGTGCGCGAGGGGGGGTTTACGGCGGGGAGCTGTTTTTT. This sequence encodes CSARGGVYGGELFF.

The chain employs TRBV15 and TRBJ1-6, with 8 bases fitting TRBD1. CDR1 is LNHNV, CDR2 YYDKDF, per germline (reference sequence). Trimming took 5 bases from V and 6 from J; bases not matched to a gene: 9. This CDR3 region has 16 residues. The CDR3 is CATSSRTGRLNSPLHF. CDR3 coding DNA: TGTGCCACCAGCTCCCGGACAGGGCGCCTTAATTCACCCCTCCACTTT.

This clonotype has a handful of counts. This chain joins TRBV5-6 and TRBJ2-7; possible D gene TRBD1, 6 bases. With 3 bases removed from V and 2 bases from J, the gap between germline ends came to 9 bases. Germline lookup yields CDR1 SGHDT and CDR2 YYEEEE. This CDR3 comprises 13 residues. CDR3 region: CASSSGVPYEQYF. CDR3 in DNA: TGTGCCAGCAGCTCAGGGGTCCCCTACGAGCAGTACTTC.

The rearrangement joins TRBV2 to TRBJ2-6; D remains ambiguous. V was trimmed by 5 bases and J by 1 base, leaving 9 bases between them. This CDR3 has 15 residues. Looked up from germline, CDR1 is SNHLY and CDR2 is FYNNEI. This CDR3 reads CASSQTVSGANVLTF. The CDR3 nucleotides read TGTGCCAGCAGTCAAACCGTGTCTGGGGCCAACGTCCTGACTTTC.

This clonotype has just one count. The genes are TRBV20-1 and TRBJ2-1; 11 positions match TRBD2. Germline V CDR1 and CDR2: DFQATT, SNEGSKA (reference sequence). Trimming at V came to 3 bases and at J to 3 bases, leaving 7 bases not matched to a gene. The CDR3 totals 16 residues. The CDR3 sequence is CSARERLAGLYNEQFF. CDR3 in DNA: TGCAGTGCTAGGGAAAGACTAGCGGGGCTCTACAATGAGCAGTTCTTC.

This chain links TRBV19 with TRBJ1-1; 7 nucleotides agree with TRBD1. The V segment lost 4 bases and the J segment 1 base; nucleotides outside the gene matches: 3. Germline CDR1 LNHDA, CDR2 SQIVND (reference sequence). The CDR3 length is 14 residues. CDR3 region: CASSNRGGNTEAFF. As DNA, the CDR3 is TGTGCCAGTAGTAACAGGGGCGGGAACACTGAAGCTTTCTTT.

The chain joins TRBV15 to TRBJ2-7; 8 bases map to TRBD1. The V segment lost 3 bases and the J segment 3 bases; nucleotides outside the gene matches: 10. The CDR3 consists of 16 residues. Germline V gene data show CDR1 as LNHNV and CDR2 as YYDKDF (reference sequence). The CDR3 DNA reads as TGTGCCACCAGCAGTTCCATCGGGACAGGAAACTACGAGCAGTACTTC. It encodes CATSSSIGTGNYEQYF.

V is TRBV25-1 and J is TRBJ1-6; TRBD1 might be the D (6 bases). This CDR3 is built from 14 residues. The germline V gene encodes CDR1 MGHDK and CDR2 SYGVNS. Trimming stripped 6 bases from V and 10 bases from J, with 16 bases between. CDR3 protein: CASRTGQQLSPLHF. Written as DNA, the CDR3 is TGTGCCAGCAGAACCGGACAGCAACTCTCACCCCTCCACTTT.

This clonotype came up a few times. The rearrangement links TRBV20-1 to TRBJ2-7; D uncertain. The V end lost 0 bases, the J end lost 3 bases, and 9 bases lay between the germline ends. Germline lookup yields CDR1 DFQATT and CDR2 SNEGSKA (reference sequence). The CDR3 runs to 13 residues. The DNA for the CDR3 is TGCAGTGCTAGAGATACCAGGAACTACGAGCAGTACTTC. Its translation is CSARDTRNYEQYF.

This chain uses TRBV29-1 with TRBJ2-7; D is perhaps TRBD1 or TRBD2 (5 bases each). Germline values: CDR1 SQVTM, CDR2 ANQGSEA. The CDR3 extends over 11 amino acids. The germline V and J ends were trimmed by 3 bases and 3 bases, with 6 bases remaining between them. CDR3: CSVERGYEQYF. The CDR3 region has the DNA TGCAGCGTTGAGAGGGGCTACGAGCAGTACTTC.

Ten or more counts support this clonotype. The V gene is TRBV7-2, the J gene TRBJ2-3; D not certain. Trimming shortened V by 3 bases and J by 5 bases, and 12 bases separated the two germline ends. Germline V gene data show CDR1 as SGHTA and CDR2 as FQGNSA. The CDR3 consists of 14 residues. The CDR3 DNA follows: TGTGCCAGCAGCTTTGTCCCAGGCGGAGATACGCAGTATTTT. Encoded protein: CASSFVPGGDTQYF.